The 8 T cell receptor beta chains given below trace back to one sample, sequenced in a study of prognosis after radiotherapy for stage I lung cancer. Amplification of TCR beta CDR3 from genomic DNA used two-round multiplex PCR. Amplification during the initial PCR round employed primers specific to each TRBV and TRBJ gene. MiXCR was run by TCRdb on the multiplex PCR reads, yielding one entry per CDR3 protein. This sample yields tens of thousands of distinct CDR3 sequences, of which 24% are seen a single time; less than 30% belongs to the top ten. The sample was PBMCs, taken before or after stereotactic body radiation therapy (not recorded which). The source of these receptors is a donor of 50 years or more with non-small cell lung cancer.

This clonotype was counted at least ten times. The chain carries TRBV28 and TRBJ2-5; 8 bases agree with TRBD2. This CDR3 spans 15 amino acids. CDR1 is MDHEN, CDR2 SYDVKM, per germline. Trimming took 5 bases from V and 5 from J; bases not matched to a gene: 10. For the CDR3, the DNA is TGTGCCAGCAGTCCTGAGCGGGGGCAACGGGAGACCCAGTACTTC. This gives the protein CASSPERGQRETQYF.

This clonotype was observed many times. This chain links TRBV2 with TRBJ2-1; 8 bases agree with TRBD2. V lost 7 bases to trimming and J lost 0 bases; unmatched junction nucleotides: 2. The CDR3 is 14 amino acids. The germline gives CDR1 SNHLY, CDR2 FYNNEI. The CDR3: CASIRGGSYNEQFF. Here the CDR3 DNA reads TGTGCCAGCATACGGGGGGGCTCCTACAATGAGCAGTTCTTC.

About this clonotype: This clone may be a read error of a much larger clone one base away. The V call is TRBV12-3 or TRBV12-4, the J call TRBJ1-1; D remains unclear. This CDR3 has 14 amino acids. V was pared by 7 bases and J by 3 bases, with 15 bases between. CDR3 DNA sequence: TGTGCCAGCACTTTTGGTGGGGAGGACACTGAAGCTTTCTTT. Protein sequence: CASTFGGEDTEAFF.

This clonotype came up many times. V gene TRBV5-1 combines with J gene TRBJ2-1; 9 positions match TRBD1. J gave up 5 bases and V 2 bases, and 5 bases lay outside the gene matches. The CDR3 contains 15 residues. Germline V gives CDR1 SGHRS, CDR2 YFSETQ. DNA of the CDR3: TGCGCCAGCAGCTTACAGGGGGCCCCAGACAATGAGCAGTTCTTC. This gives the protein CASSLQGAPDNEQFF.

This clonotype was detected many times. This chain connects TRBV2 to TRBJ1-4, with D hard to call. V lost 8 bases and J 8 bases, leaving 24 bases between the germline ends. The V gene's germline CDR1 is SNHLY and CDR2 FYNNEI. The CDR3 sequence is 16 residues long. The CDR3: CASEPPLLVLREKLFF. CDR3 bases: TGTGCCAGCGAACCACCATTGTTAGTTCTCAGAGAAAAACTGTTTTTT.

At least ten counts were recorded for this clonotype. The V gene is TRBV4-2, the J gene TRBJ2-3; 11 bases are a match to TRBD2. Per germline, CDR1 LGHNA and CDR2 YNFKEQ. V shed 3 bases, J shed 2 bases, and the junction held 7 bases outside the gene matches. The CDR3 contains 17 residues. In DNA form, the CDR3 reads TGTGCCAGCAGCCAGGCCGGGACTAGCGGCGTCACAGATACGCAGTATTTT. Translated, it gives CASSQAGTSGVTDTQYF.

The rearrangement links TRBV6-1 to TRBJ2-3; D may be TRBD1 (5 bases). Trimming cost V 1 base and J 10 bases, with 18 bases left between them. The germline V gene encodes CDR1 MNHNS and CDR2 SASEGT. This CDR3 spans 15 amino acids. The CDR3, as DNA: TGTGCCAGCAGTGAAGTGCAGGGCCCCACAGGTGCGCAGTATTTT. It is translated as CASSEVQGPTGAQYF.

The chain joins TRBV5-6 to TRBJ2-3; the D call may be TRBD1 or TRBD2 (6 bases each). The CDR3 runs 15 residues. Germline assignment: CDR1 SGHDT and CDR2 YYEEEE. V lost 4 bases and J 11 bases, leaving 23 bases between the germline ends. The CDR3 bases are TGTGCCAGCAGCCCACCGGGGGCCACCCATCATAAGCAGTATTTT. Its protein is CASSPPGATHHKQYF.